This TCR beta chain was sequenced in a study of T-cell reconstitution after alpha-beta-depleted transplantation in children. V was trimmed by 1 base and J by 7 bases, leaving 13 bases between them. Germline V gene lookup returns CDR1 SGHAT and CDR2 FQNNGV. The CDR3 covers 14 residues. This clonotype appeared a few times. Unique molecular identifiers were incorporated into the prepared TCRbeta library. TCRdb analysed the PCR reads with MiXCR anew, one entry per CDR3 protein. The sample holds about 610,000 distinct CDR3 sequences, under 12% seen once. This sequence joins TRBV11-2 and TRBJ1-2, with D tentatively TRBD1 (5 bases). This receptor was taken from a human donor who donated a stem cell graft to a child with acute myeloid leukemia. This material consisted of PBMCs from the stem cell graft donor, taken from the stem cell graft. The chain's CDR3 is CASSLVGAGRGYTF. The CDR3 coding sequence is TGTGCCAGCAGCTTAGTAGGGGCCGGGCGTGGCTACACCTTC.